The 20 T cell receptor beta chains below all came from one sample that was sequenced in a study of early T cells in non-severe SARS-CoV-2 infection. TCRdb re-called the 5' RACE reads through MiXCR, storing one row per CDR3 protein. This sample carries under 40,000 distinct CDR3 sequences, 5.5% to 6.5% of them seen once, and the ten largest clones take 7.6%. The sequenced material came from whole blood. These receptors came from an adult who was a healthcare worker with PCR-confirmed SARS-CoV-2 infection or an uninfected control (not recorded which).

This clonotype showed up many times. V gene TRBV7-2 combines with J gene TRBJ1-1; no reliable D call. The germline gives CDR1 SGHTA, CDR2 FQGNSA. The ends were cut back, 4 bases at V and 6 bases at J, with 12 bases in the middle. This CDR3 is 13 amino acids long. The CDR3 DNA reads TGTGCCAGCAGCTCCATGGGGAAGGCTGAAGCTTTCTTT. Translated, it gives CASSSMGKAEAFF.

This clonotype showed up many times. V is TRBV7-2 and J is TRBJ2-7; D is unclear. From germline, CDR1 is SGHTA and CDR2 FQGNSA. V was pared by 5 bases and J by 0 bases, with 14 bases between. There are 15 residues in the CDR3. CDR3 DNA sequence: TGTGCCAGCAGCGGCCTGGGTAAAGGCTCCTACGAGCAGTACTTC. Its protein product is CASSGLGKGSYEQYF.

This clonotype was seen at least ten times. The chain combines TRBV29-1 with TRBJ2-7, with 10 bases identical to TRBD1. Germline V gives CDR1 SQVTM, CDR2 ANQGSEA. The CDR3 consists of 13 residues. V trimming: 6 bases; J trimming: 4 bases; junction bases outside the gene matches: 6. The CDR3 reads CSVETGGRYEQYF. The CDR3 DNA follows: TGCAGCGTCGAGACAGGGGGCCGGTACGAGCAGTACTTC.

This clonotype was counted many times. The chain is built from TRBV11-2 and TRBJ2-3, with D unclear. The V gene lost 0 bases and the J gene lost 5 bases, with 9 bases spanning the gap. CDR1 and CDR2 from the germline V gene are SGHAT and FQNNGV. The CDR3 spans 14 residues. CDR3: CASSLETTLDTQYF. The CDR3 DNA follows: TGTGCCAGCAGCTTAGAAACCACTTTAGATACGCAGTATTTT.

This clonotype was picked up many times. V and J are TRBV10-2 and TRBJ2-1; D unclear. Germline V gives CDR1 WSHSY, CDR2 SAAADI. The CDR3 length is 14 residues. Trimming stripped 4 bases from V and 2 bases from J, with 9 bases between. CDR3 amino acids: CASSGTIAYNEQFF. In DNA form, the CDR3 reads TGCGCCAGCAGTGGGACGATAGCCTACAATGAGCAGTTCTTC.

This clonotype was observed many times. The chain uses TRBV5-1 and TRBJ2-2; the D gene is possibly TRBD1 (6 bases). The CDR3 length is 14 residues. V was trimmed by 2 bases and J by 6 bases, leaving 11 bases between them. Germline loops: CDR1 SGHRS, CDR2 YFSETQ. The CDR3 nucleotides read TGCGCCAGCAGCTTACAGGGAACCCCCGGGGAGCTGTTTTTT. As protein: CASSLQGTPGELFF.

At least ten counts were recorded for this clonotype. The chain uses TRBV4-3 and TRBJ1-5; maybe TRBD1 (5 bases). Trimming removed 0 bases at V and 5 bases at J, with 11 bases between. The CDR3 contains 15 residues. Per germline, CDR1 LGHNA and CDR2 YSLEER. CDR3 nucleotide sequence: TGCGCCAGCAGCCAAGATCGGGACCGCTATCAGCCCCAGCATTTT. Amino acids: CASSQDRDRYQPQHF.

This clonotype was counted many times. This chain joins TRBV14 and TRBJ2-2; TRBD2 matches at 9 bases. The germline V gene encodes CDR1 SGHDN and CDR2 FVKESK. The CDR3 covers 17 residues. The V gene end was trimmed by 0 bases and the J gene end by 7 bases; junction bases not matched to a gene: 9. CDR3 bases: TGTGCCAGCAGCCAAGAGGGCCGGCTAGCGGGGCACGGGGAGCTGTTTTTT. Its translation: CASSQEGRLAGHGELFF.

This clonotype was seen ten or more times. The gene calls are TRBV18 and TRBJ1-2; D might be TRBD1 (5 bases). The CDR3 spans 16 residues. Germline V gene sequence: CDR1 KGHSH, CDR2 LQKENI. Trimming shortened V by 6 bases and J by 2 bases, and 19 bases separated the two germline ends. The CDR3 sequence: CASSDVDSSLNYGYTF. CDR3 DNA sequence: TGTGCCAGCTCGGACGTCGACAGTTCCCTGAACTATGGCTACACCTTC.

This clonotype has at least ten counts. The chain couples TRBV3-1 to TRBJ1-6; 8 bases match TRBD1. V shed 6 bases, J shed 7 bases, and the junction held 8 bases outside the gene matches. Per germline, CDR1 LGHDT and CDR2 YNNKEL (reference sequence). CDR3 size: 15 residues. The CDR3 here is CASRLDRGRNSPLHF. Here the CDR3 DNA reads TGTGCCAGCAGACTCGACAGGGGTCGGAATTCACCCCTCCACTTT.

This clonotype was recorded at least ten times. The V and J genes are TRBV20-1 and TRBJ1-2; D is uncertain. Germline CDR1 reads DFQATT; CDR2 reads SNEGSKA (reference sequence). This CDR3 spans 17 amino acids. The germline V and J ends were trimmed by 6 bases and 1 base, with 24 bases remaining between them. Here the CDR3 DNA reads TGCAGTGCCCCCGTCGGGCGGGTCAACCTGTATAACTATGGCTACACCTTC. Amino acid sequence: CSAPVGRVNLYNYGYTF.

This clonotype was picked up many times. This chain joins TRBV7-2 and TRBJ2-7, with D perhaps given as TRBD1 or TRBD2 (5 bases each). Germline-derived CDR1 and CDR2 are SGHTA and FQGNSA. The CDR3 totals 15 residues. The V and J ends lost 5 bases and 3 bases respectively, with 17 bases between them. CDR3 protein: CASSPGRDLRYEQYF. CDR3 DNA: TGTGCCAGCAGCCCAGGCCGGGACCTTCGCTACGAGCAGTACTTC.

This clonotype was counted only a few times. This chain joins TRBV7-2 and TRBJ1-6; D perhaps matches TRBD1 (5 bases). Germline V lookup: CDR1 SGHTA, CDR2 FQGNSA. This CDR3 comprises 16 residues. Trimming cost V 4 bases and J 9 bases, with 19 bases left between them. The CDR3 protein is CASSWSPLVGGSPLHF. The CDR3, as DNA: TGTGCCAGCAGCTGGTCCCCGCTTGTGGGGGGTTCACCCCTCCACTTT.

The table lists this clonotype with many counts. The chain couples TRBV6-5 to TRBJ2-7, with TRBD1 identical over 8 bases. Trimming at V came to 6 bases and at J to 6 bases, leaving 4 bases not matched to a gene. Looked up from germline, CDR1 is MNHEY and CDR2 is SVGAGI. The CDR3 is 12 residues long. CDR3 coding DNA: TGTGCCAGCAGCCTCGGACAGGGCGAGCAGTACTTC. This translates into CASSLGQGEQYF.

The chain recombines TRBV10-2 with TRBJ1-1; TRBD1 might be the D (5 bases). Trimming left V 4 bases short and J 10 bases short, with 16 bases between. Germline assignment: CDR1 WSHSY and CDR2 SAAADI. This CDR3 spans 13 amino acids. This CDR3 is CASSVDKGIGAFF. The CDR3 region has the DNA TGCGCCAGCAGTGTAGACAAGGGGATCGGAGCTTTCTTT.

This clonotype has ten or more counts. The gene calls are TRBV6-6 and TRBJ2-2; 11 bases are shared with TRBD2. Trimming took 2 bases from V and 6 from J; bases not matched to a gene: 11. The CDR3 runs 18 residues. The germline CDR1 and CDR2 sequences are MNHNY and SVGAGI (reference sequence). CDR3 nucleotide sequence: TGTGCCAGCAGTTACATCGGTAGCGGGAGGGCCGGCGCCGGGGAGCTGTTTTTT. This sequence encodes CASSYIGSGRAGAGELFF.

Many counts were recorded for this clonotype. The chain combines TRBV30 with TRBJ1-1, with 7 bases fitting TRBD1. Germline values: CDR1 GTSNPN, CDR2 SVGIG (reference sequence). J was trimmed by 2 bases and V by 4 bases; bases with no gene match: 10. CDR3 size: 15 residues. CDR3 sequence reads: CAWTNPAGGNTEAFF. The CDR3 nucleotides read TGTGCCTGGACCAACCCAGCAGGGGGTAACACTGAAGCTTTCTTT. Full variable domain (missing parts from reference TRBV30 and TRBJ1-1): SQTIHQWPATLVQPVGSPLSLECTVEGTSNPNLYWYRQAAGRGLQLLFYSVGIGQISSEVPQNLSASRPQDRQFILSSKKLLLSDSGFYLCAWTNPAGGNTEAFFGQGTRLTVV.

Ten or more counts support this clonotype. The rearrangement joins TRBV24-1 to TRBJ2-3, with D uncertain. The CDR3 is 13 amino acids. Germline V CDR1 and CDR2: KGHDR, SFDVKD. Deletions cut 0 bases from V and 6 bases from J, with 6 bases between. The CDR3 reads CATSDLVGDTQYF. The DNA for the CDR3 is TGTGCCACCAGTGATTTGGTCGGGGATACGCAGTATTTT.

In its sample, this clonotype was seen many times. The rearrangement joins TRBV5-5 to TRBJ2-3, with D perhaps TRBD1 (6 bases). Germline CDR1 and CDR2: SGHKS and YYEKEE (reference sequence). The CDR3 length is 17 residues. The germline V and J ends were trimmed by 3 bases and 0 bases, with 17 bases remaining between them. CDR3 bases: TGTGCCAGCAGCTCCTGGGCGGGCAGGGGTAGCACAGATACGCAGTATTTT. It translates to CASSSWAGRGSTDTQYF.

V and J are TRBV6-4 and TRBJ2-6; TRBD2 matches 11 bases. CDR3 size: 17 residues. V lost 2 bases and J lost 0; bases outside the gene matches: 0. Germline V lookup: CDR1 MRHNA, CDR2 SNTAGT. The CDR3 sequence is CASSDGTSGSGANVLTF. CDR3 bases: TGTGCCAGCAGTGACGGGACTAGCGGCTCTGGGGCCAACGTCCTGACTTTC.